This entry features one T cell receptor beta chain sequence. Repertoires were generated with immunoSEQ multiplex PCR, while TCRdb's copy carries only in-frame clones and drops some. The profile shows 200,000 to 250,000 clones, over 80% of them singletons. The sample is drawn from a study of blood T cell repertoires in COVID-19. As for the study in general: Some COVID-19 samples were acute and others convalescent; all came from the United States, Italy and Spain. T cells, B-cell-depleted T cells, or PBMCs provided the cDNA or gDNA that served as material.

The CDR3 is 15 amino acids. The germline V gene encodes CDR1 KGHSH and CDR2 LQKENI. Trimming removed 0 bases from V and 0 bases from J, with 6 bases in between. Sequencing input: PBMCs or T cells enriched from blood (not recorded which). The genes are TRBV18 and TRBJ1-3; D not resolved. The sequence was obtained from a man over 45 who had been exposed to COVID-19. CDR3 residues: CASSPPSDSGNTIYF. CDR3 bases: TGTGCCAGCTCACCACCGTCAGACTCTGGAAACACCATATATTTT.